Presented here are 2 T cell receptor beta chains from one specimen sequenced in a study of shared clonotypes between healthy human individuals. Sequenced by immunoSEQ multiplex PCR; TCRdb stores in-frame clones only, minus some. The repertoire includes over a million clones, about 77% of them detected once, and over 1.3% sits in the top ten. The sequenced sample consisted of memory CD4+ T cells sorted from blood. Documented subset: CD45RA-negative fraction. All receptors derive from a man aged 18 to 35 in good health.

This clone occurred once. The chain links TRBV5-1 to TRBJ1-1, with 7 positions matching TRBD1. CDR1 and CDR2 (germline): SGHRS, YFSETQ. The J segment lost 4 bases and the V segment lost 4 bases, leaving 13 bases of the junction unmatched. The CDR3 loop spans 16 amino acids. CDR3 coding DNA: TGCGCCAGCAGCCTAGATCCGACAGGGATGGGCACTGAAGCTTTCTTT. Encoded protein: CASSLDPTGMGTEAFF.

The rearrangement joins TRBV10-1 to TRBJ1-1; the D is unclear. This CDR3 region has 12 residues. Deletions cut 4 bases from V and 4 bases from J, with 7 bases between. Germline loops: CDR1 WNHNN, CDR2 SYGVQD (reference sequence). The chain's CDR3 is CASSGSRTEAFF. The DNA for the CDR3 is TGCGCCAGCAGTGGTTCTCGCACTGAAGCTTTCTTT.